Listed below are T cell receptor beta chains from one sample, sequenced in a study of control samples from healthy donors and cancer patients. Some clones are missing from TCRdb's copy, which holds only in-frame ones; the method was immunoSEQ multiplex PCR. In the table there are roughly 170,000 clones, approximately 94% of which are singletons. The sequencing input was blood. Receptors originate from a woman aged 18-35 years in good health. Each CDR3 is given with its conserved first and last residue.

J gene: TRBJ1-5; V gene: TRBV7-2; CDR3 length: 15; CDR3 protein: CASSLQGSVYQPQHF
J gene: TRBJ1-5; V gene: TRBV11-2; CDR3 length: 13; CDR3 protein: CASSLGTGQPQHF
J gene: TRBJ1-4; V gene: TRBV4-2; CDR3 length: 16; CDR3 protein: CASSQETGSHGEKLFF
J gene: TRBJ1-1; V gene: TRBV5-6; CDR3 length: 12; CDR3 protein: CASSQRGVEAFF
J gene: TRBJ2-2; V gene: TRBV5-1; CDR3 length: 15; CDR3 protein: CASSPGPPNTGELFF
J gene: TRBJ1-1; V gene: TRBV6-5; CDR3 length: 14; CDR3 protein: CASRVGGGNTEAFF
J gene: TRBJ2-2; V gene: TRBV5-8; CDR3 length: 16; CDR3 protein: CASSLYVTGNTGELFF
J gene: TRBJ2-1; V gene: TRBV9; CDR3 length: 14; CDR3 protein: CASNSGERHNEQFF
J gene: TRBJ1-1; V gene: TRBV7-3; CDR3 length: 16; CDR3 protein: CASSLIRRQSNTEAFF
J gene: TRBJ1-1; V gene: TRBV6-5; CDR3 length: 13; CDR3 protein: CASSPTSTTEAFF
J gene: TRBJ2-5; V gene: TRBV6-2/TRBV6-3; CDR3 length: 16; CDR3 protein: CASSYLRRTGTETQYF
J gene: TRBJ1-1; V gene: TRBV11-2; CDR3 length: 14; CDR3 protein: CASSPRTLNTEAFF
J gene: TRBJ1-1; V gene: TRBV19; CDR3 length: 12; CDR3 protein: CASSSRDLGAFF
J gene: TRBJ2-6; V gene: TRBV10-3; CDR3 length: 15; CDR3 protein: CATESPPSGANVLTF
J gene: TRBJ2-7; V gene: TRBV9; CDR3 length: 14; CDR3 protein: CASSPRRGRFEQYF
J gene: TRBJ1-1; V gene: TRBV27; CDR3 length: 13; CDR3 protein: CASRKGLNTEAFF
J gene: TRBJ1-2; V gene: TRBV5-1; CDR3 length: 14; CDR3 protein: CASSLRGSGSGYTF
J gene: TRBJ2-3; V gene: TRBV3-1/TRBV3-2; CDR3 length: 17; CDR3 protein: CASSHLGLAGDTDTQYF
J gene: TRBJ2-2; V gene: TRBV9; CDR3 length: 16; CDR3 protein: CASSGGGDRVSGELFF
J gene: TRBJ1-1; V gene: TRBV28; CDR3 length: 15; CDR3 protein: CASSPQGAQYTEAFF
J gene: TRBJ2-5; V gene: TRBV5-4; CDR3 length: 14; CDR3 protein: CASSLDPQQETQYF
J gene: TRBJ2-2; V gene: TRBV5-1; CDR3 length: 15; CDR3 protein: CASSRTGGRTGELFF
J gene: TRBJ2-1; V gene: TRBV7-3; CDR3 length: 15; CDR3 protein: CASSLVPAVNNEQFF
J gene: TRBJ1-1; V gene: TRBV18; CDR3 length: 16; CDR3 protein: CASSPFETGRNTEAFF
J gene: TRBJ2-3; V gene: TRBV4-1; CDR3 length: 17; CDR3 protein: CASSQPTSGRATDTQYF
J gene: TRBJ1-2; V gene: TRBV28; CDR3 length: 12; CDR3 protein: CASGTGPRGYTF
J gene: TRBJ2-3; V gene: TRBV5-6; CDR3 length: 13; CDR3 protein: CASSLGEGNTQYF
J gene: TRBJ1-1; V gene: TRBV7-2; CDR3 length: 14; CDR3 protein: CASSPDRGVTEAFF
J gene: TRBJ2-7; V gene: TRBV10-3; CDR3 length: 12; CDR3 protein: CAIGAKPDEQYF
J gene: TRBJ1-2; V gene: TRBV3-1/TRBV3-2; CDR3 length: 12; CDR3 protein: CASRADSYGYTF
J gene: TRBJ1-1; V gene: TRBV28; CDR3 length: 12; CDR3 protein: CASGWGGTEAFF
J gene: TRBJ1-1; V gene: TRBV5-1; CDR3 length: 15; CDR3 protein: CASSGWTGGNTEAFF
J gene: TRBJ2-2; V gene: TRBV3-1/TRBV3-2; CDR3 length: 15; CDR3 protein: CASSQVDISTGELFF
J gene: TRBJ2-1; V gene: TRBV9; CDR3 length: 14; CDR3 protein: CASSETGSYNEQFF
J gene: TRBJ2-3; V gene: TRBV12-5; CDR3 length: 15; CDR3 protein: CASGKNSGGTDTQYF
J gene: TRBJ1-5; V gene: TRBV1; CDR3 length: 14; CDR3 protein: CTSSQDRDHQPQHF
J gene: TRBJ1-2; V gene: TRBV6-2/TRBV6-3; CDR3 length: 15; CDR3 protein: CASSSGTASFYGYTF
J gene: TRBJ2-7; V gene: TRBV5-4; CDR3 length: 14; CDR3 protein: CASSSAGGPGEQYF
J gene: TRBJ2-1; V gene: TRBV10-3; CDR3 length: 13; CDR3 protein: CAIGGETGNEQFF
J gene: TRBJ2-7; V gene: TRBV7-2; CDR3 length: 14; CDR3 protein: CASSKLAGGYEQYF
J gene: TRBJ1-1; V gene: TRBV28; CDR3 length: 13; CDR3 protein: CASFTLRTPQAFF
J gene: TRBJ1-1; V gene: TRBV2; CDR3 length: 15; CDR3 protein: CASRRLQGGSTEAFF
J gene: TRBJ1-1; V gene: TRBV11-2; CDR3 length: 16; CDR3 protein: CASSLVPGYSETEAFF
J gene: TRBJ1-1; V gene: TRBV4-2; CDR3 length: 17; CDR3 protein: CASSQEGTGGSYTEAFF
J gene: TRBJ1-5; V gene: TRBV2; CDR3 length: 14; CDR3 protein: CASSVGARDQPQHF
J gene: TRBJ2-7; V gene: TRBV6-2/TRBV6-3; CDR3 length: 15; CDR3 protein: CASSSLAGGSGEQYF
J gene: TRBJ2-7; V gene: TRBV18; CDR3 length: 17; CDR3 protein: CASSPRYGTGGIYEQYF
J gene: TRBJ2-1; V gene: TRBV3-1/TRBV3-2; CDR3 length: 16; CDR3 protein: CASSQDLGVAYNEQFF
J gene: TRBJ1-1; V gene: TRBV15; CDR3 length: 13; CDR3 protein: CATSTDRELFAFF
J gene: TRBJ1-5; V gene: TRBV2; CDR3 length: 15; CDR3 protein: CATKQSGTGGQPQHF
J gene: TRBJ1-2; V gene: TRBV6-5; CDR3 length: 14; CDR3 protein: CASSYSRSNYGYTF
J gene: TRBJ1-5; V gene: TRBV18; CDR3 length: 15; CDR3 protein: CASSPGTGNNQPQHF
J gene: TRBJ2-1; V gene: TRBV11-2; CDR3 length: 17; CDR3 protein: CASSSGPLRNSYNEQFF
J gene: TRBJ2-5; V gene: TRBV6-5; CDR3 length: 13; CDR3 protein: CASGTGGAETQYF
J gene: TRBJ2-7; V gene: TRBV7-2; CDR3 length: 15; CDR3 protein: CASSLGTGAAYEQYF